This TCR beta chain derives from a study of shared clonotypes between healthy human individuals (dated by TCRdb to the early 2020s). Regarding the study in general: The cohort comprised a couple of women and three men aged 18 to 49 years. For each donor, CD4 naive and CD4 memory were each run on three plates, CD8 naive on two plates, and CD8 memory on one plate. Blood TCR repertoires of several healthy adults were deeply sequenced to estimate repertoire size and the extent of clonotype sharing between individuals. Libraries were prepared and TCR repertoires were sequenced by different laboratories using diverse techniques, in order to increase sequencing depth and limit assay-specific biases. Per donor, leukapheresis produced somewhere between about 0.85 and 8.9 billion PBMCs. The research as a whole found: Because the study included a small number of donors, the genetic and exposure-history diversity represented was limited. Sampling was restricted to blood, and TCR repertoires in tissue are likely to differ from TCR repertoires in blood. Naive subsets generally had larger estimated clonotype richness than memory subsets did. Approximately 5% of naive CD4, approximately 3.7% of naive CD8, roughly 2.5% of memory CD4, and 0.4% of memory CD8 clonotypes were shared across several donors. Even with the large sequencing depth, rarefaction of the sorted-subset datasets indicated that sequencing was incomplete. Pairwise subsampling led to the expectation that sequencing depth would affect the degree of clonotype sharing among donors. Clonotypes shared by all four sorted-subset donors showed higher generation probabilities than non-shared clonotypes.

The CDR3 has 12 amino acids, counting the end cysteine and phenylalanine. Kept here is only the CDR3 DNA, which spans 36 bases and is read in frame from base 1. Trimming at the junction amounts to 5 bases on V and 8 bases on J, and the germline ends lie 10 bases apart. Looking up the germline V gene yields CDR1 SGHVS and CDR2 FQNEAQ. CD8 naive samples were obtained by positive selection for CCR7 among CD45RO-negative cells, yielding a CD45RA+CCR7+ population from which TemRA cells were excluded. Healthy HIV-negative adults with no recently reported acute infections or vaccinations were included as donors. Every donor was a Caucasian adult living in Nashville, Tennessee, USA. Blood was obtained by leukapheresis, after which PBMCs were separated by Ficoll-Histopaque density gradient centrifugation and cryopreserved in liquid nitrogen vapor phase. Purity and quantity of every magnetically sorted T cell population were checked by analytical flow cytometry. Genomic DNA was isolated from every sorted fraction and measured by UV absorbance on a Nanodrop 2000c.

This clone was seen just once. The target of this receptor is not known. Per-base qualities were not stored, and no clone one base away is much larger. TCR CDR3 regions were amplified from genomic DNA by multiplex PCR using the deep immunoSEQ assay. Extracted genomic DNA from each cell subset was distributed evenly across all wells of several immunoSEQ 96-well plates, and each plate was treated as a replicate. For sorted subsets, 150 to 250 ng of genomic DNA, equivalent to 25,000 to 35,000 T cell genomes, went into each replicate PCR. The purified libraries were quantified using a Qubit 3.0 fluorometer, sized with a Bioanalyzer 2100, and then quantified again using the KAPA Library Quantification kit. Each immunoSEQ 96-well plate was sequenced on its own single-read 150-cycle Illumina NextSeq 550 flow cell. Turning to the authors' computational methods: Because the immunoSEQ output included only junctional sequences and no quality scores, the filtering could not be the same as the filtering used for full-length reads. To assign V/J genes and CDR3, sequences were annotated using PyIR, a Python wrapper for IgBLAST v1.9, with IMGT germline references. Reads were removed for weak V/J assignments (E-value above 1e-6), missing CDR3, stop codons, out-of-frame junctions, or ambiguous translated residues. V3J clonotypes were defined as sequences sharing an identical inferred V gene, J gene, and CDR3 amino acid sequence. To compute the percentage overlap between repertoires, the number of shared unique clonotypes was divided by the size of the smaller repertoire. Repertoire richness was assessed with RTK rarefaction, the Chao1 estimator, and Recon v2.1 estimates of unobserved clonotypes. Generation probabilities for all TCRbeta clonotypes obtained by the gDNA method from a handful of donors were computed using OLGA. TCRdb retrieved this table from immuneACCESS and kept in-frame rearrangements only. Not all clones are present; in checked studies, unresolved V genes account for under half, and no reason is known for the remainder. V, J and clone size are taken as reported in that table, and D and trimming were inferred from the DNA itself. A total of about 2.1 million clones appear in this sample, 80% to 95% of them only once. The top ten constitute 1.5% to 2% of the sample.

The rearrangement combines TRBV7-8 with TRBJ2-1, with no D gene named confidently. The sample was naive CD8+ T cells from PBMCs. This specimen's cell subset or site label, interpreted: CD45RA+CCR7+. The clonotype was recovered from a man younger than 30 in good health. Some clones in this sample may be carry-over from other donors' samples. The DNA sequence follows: TGTGCCAGCAGCCGCAACAACCATGAGCAGTTCTTC. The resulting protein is CASSRNNHEQFF. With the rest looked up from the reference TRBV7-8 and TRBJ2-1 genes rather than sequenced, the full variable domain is GAGVSQSPRYKVAKRGQDVALRCDPISGHVSLFWYQQALGQGPEFLTYFQNEAQLDKSGLPSDRFFAERPEGSVSTLKIQRTQQEDSAVYLCASSRNNHEQFFGPGTRLTVL.